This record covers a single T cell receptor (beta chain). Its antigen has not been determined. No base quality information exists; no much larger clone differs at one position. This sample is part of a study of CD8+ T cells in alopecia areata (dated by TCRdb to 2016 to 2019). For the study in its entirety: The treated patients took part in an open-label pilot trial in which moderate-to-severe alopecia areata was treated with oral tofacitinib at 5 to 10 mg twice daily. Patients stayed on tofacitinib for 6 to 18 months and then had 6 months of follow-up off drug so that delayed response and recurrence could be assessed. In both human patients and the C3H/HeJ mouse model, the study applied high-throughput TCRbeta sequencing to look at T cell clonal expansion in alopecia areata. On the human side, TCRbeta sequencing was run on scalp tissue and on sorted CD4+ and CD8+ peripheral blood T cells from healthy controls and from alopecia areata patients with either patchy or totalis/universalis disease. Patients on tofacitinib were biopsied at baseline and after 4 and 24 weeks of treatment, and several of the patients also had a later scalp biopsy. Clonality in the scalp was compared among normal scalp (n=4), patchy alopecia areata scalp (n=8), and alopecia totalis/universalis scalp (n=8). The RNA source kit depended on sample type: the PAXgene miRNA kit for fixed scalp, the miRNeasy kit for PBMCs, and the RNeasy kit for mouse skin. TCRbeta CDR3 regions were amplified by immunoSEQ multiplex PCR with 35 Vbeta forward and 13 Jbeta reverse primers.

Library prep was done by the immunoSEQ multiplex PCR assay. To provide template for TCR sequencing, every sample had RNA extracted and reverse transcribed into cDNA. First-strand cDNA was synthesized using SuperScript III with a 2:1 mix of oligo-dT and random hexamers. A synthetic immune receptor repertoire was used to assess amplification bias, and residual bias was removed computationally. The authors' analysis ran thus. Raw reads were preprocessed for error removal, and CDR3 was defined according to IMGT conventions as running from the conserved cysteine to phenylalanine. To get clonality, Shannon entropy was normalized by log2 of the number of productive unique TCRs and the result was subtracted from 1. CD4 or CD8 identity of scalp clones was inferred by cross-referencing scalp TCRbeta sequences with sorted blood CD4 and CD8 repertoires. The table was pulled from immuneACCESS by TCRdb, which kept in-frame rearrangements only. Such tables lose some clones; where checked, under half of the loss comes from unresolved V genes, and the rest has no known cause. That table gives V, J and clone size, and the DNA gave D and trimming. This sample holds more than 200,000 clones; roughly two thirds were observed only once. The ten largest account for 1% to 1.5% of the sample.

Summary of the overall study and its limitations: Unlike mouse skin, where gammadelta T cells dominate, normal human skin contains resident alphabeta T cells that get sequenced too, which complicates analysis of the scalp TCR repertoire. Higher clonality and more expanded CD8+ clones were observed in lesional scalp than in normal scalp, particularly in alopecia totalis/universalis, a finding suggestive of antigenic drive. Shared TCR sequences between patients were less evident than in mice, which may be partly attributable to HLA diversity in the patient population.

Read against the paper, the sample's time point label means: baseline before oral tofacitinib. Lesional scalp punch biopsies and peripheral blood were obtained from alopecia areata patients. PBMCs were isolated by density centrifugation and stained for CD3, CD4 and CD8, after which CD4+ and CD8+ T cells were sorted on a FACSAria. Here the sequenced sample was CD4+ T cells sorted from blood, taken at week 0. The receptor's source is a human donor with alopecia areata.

The DNA is TGCGCCAGCAGCAAACTAACCGGGACAGGGAGCGGCTACACCTTC. The resulting protein is CASSKLTGTGSGYTF. The V and J genes are TRBV5-1 and TRBJ1-2, with 9 central nucleotides matching TRBD1. CDR1 SGHRS and CDR2 YFSETQ were looked up in the germline V gene. The CDR3, from cysteine to phenylalanine, totals 15 residues. Only CDR3 DNA is held: 45 bases, read in frame from base 1. The germline V and J ends show losses of 4 bases and 8 bases respectively, and no gene match explains 12 bases of the junction. With the rest looked up from the reference TRBV5-1 and TRBJ1-2 genes rather than sequenced, the full variable domain is KAGVTQTPRYLIKTRGQQVTLSCSPISGHRSVSWYQQTPGQGLQFLFEYFSETQRNKGNFPGRFSGRQFSNSRSEMNVSTLELGDSALYLCASSKLTGTGSGYTFGSGTRLTVV.